The clone carrying this T cell receptor beta chain occurred a few times. This sample was taken from a study of blood T cell repertoires in COVID-19. Germline assignment: CDR1 LGHDT and CDR2 YNNKEL (reference sequence). This CDR3 has 15 residues. The V segment lost 0 bases and the J segment 6 bases; nucleotides outside the gene matches: 6. Per the authors' pipeline: For nucleated cells, counts were estimated from reference gene primer amplification. Clones were sequenced by immunoSEQ multiplex PCR, and TCRdb holds only the in-frame ones, with some missing. D and trimming were read from the DNA, whereas the V and J calls and clone size are those reported in that table. The table has around 130,000 clones, around 89% seen once.

The source of this sequence is a man aged 45-60 years with active or convalescent COVID-19. The specimen sequenced was peripheral blood. The V call is TRBV3-1 (or the pseudogene TRBV3-2), the J call TRBJ2-7; TRBD2 aligns across 9 bases. The CDR3 sequence is CASSQDTTSGREQYF. In DNA, the CDR3 is TGTGCCAGCAGCCAAGATACGACTAGCGGACGCGAGCAGTACTTC.